The T cell receptor beta chain described here comes from a study of cytomegalovirus exposure and HLA in healthy donors. Study-level background: Membership in the Caucasian-associated ancestry cluster was found for 81% of approximately 430 genotyped donors. Study results and caveats: In a later analysis, several top co-occurrence clusters appeared linked to parvovirus B19, influenza, CMV and Epstein-Barr virus. In an earlier analysis, most TCR beta V segments were productive about 87% or about 30% of the time. Sequencing likely caused a cluster of highly shared sequence variants.

Trimming cost V 4 bases and J 3 bases, with 10 bases left between them. This CDR3 contains 13 residues. Germline CDR1 reads MNHNS; CDR2 reads SASEGT. As for this clone: The target antigen is unknown.

60 Vbeta and 13 Jbeta primers were used in PCR. The repertoire was sequenced with immunoSEQ multiplex PCR; TCRdb's copy has only in-frame clones and lacks some. The sample contains approximately 100,000 clones, 75% to 85% of which appear only once. Sample: PBMCs. This sequence was found in a man aged 45-65 years in good health and CMV-seronegative. The chain joins TRBV6-1 to TRBJ2-7; no clear D gene. As DNA, the CDR3 is TGTGCCAGCAGTGGGCTCAAAAACTACGAGCAGTACGTC. Protein product: CASSGLKNYEQYV.